This TCR beta chain stems from a study of cytomegalovirus exposure and HLA in healthy donors. Overall study findings and caveats: Approximately 160 TCR beta chains were listed as cytomegalovirus-associated. The tendency of first-cohort TCR clusters to co-occur in the roughly 130 validation repertoires emerged from a later analysis.

Produced via immunoSEQ multiplex PCR; TCRdb's table is partial and in-frame only. The sample contains 100,000 to 150,000 clones, around 95% of which appear only once. Trimming took 4 bases from V and 5 from J; bases not matched to a gene: 8. From germline, CDR1 is LNHDA and CDR2 SQIVND (reference sequence). The CDR3 has 15 amino acids. The donors were part of the validation cohort, which consisted of over a hundred subjects and was separate from the first cohort of 670 or so subjects. With regard to this clone: As yet, its antigen is unknown.

Material for sequencing was PBMCs. The V call is TRBV19, the J call TRBJ2-5, with 9 bases matching TRBD1. The sequence derives from a man between 18 and 35 years old in good health and CMV-seronegative. The CDR3 here is CASSKGQGTVETQYF. CDR3 coding DNA: TGTGCCAGTAGTAAGGGACAGGGAACCGTTGAGACCCAGTACTTC. Combining the CDR3 with reference TRBV19 and TRBJ2-5 gives the whole variable domain DGGITQSPKYLFRKEGQNVTLSCEQNLNHDAMYWYRQDPGQGLRLIYYSQIVNDFQKGDIAEGYSVSREKKESFPLTVTSAQKNPTAFYLCASSKGQGTVETQYFGPGTRLLVL.